A single sample is the source of the 14 T cell receptor beta chains below, sequenced in a study of cytomegalovirus exposure and HLA in healthy donors. 13 Jbeta primers and 60 Vbeta primers were used for the PCR. Generated by immunoSEQ multiplex PCR, the TCRdb table keeps only in-frame clones and is missing some. The sample lists a few hundred thousand clones, about 81% seen once, with roughly 7.4% in the top ten. The sequenced material came from PBMCs. Receptors were obtained from a woman in her sixties or seventies in good health and CMV-seropositive.

The chain couples TRBV18 to TRBJ2-7; 10 bases agree with TRBD1. The trim removed 5 bases at V and 6 bases at J, leaving 7 bases unmatched. The CDR3 extends over 14 amino acids. Per germline, CDR1 KGHSH and CDR2 LQKENI. The CDR3 reads CASSGDRGLGEQYF. In DNA, the CDR3 is TGTGCCAGCTCAGGGGACAGGGGTTTAGGCGAGCAGTACTTC.

The V and J genes are TRBV11-3 and TRBJ1-3; weak D call: TRBD1 (5 bases). From germline, CDR1 is SGHNT and CDR2 YENEEA. V lost 2 bases, J lost 1 base, and 6 bases lay in between. This CDR3 is built from 14 residues. CDR3 in amino acids: CASSLSGSGNTIYF. CDR3 nucleotides: TGTGCCAGCAGCTTATCAGGGTCTGGAAACACCATATATTTT. Full variable domain (remainder filled in from reference TRBV11-3 and TRBJ1-3): EAGVVQSPRYKIIEKKQPVAFWCNPISGHNTLYWYLQNLGQGPELLIRYENEEAVDDSQLPKDRFSAERLKGVDSTLKIQPAELGDSAVYLCASSLSGSGNTIYFGEGSWLTVV.

This clone was detected a few times. The V call is TRBV10-3, the J call TRBJ1-1; unclear D gene. V lost 2 bases and J lost 5, with 6 bases in between. The CDR3 spans 12 residues. Per the germline V gene, CDR1 is ENHRY and CDR2 is SYGVKD. CDR3 residues: CAISEGLTEAFF. CDR3 coding DNA: TGTGCCATCAGTGAGGGCCTGACTGAAGCTTTCTTT.

The chain has TRBV7-3 and TRBJ2-3, with D tentatively TRBD2 (6 bases). This CDR3 is built from 15 residues. V was clipped by 5 bases and J by 2 bases, with 14 bases between them. The germline V gene encodes CDR1 SGHTA and CDR2 FQGTGA. CDR3 protein: CASSPSAGHTDTQYF. DNA of the CDR3: TGTGCCAGCAGCCCTAGCGCAGGTCACACAGATACGCAGTATTTT.

The chain has TRBV5-1 and TRBJ2-5; 8 positions match TRBD1. There are 15 residues in the CDR3. Germline values: CDR1 SGHRS, CDR2 YFSETQ. Germline trimming cut 4 bases from V and 4 bases from J; bases unmatched to any gene: 9. The CDR3 sequence: CASSPSGQVPETQYF. As DNA, the CDR3 is TGCGCCAGCAGCCCCTCGGGACAGGTTCCAGAGACCCAGTACTTC.

This chain uses TRBV6-1 with TRBJ2-3, with 9 nucleotides matching TRBD2. The germline CDR1 and CDR2 sequences are MNHNS and SASEGT. The CDR3 sequence is 17 residues long. J gave up 5 bases and V 3 bases, and 12 bases lay outside the gene matches. The CDR3 region is CASSEGSGGGPVDTQYF. CDR3 nucleotides: TGTGCCAGCAGTGAGGGTAGCGGGGGAGGCCCGGTAGATACGCAGTATTTT.

This clone has more than one count but fewer than ten. The chain joins TRBV9 to TRBJ1-1; 7 bases match TRBD1. This CDR3 has 13 amino acids. J gave up 3 bases and V 3 bases, and 2 bases lay outside the gene matches. Germline CDR1 is SGDLS and CDR2 is YYNGEE. The CDR3 loop is CASSADRDTEAFF. CDR3 bases: TGTGCCAGCAGCGCCGACAGGGACACTGAAGCTTTCTTT.

This clone has just a few counts. The chain employs TRBV27 and TRBJ1-5; tentative D call: TRBD1 (5 bases). The V and J ends lost 3 bases and 9 bases respectively, with 12 bases between them. Germline CDR1 MNHEY, CDR2 SMNVEV (reference sequence). This CDR3 has 13 residues. CDR3 loop: CASSFGTSGPQHF. CDR3 in DNA: TGTGCCAGCAGTTTTGGGACTAGTGGGCCCCAGCATTTT.

This rearrangement joins TRBV7-8 to TRBJ1-4, with unresolved D. Germline CDR1 is SGHVS and CDR2 is FQNEAQ. The CDR3 length is 16 residues. The V and J ends lost 4 bases and 7 bases respectively, with 19 bases between them. This CDR3 reads CASSSPRRVGVEKLFF. The DNA of the CDR3 is TGTGCCAGCAGCTCACCACGTCGAGTAGGAGTTGAAAAACTGTTTTTT.

The V and J genes are TRBV6-5 and TRBJ1-1, with D perhaps matching TRBD1 (5 bases). This CDR3 comprises 15 residues. Deletions cut 4 bases from V and 0 bases from J, with 12 bases between. Germline loops: CDR1 MNHEY, CDR2 SVGAGI. The CDR3 sequence is CASSFSTAMNTEAFF. The CDR3 DNA reads as TGTGCCAGCAGTTTCTCGACAGCCATGAACACTGAAGCTTTCTTT.

V gene TRBV4-1 combines with J gene TRBJ2-7; 9 nucleotides match TRBD1. V lost 3 bases, J lost 3 bases, and 6 bases stayed unmatched. The CDR3 runs 15 residues. The germline V gene has CDR1 MGHRA and CDR2 YSYEKL. CDR3 residues: CASSHPGQGIYEQYF. The CDR3 DNA reads as TGCGCCAGCAGCCACCCGGGACAGGGTATCTACGAGCAGTACTTC.

The J gene is TRBJ1-4, the V gene TRBV5-1; possible D gene TRBD1, 5 bases. The CDR3 totals 14 residues. Trimming took off 0 bases at V and 4 bases at J, with 7 bases between the two ends. Germline assignment: CDR1 SGHRS and CDR2 YFSETQ. CDR3 protein: CASSLEGLNEKLFF. The CDR3 nucleotides read TGCGCCAGCAGCTTGGAGGGGCTTAATGAAAAACTGTTTTTT.

This clone was seen once. The chain recombines TRBV5-6 with TRBJ1-5; the D gene is possibly TRBD1 (6 bases). From germline, CDR1 is SGHDT and CDR2 YYEEEE. The CDR3 runs 15 residues. Trimming removed 4 bases from V and 4 bases from J, with 15 bases in between. Here the CDR3 DNA reads TGTGCCAGCAGCCAACAGGGTTACCTAAATCAGCCCCAGCATTTT. Protein: CASSQQGYLNQPQHF.

V gene TRBV7-2 combines with J gene TRBJ1-1; 7 bases are shared with TRBD1. This CDR3 contains 12 residues. V trimming: 4 bases; J trimming: 9 bases; junction bases outside the gene matches: 5. CDR1 is SGHTA, CDR2 FQGNSA, per germline. The CDR3 is CASSYRQGKAFF. The CDR3, as DNA: TGTGCCAGCAGCTACAGACAGGGCAAAGCTTTCTTT. Based on the CDR3 plus reference TRBV7-2 and TRBJ1-1, the full variable domain is GAGVSQSPSNKVTEKGKDVELRCDPISGHTALYWYRQSLGQGLEFLIYFQGNSAPDKSGLPSDRFSAERTGGSVSTLTIQRTQQEDSAVYLCASSYRQGKAFFGQGTRLTVV.